Presented here are 19 T cell receptor beta chains from one specimen sequenced in a study of cytomegalovirus exposure and HLA in healthy donors. Primers: 60 Vbeta forward and 13 Jbeta reverse. Profiled with immunoSEQ multiplex PCR; TCRdb holds only in-frame clones, not every one. Of roughly 230,000 clones in the sample, around 80% are singletons; the top ten hold approximately 0.47%. The sequencing sample was made of PBMCs. These receptors originate from a boy younger than 18 in good health and CMV-seronegative.

The V gene is TRBV6-5, the J gene TRBJ1-3; weak D call: TRBD1 (5 bases). V shed 0 bases and J shed 1 base, with 10 bases lying between them. The CDR3 runs to 16 residues. The V gene's germline CDR1 is MNHEY and CDR2 SVGAGI. The CDR3 here is CASSYSGGVSGNTIYF. The CDR3 DNA is TGTGCCAGCAGTTACTCTGGAGGGGTTTCTGGAAACACCATATATTTT.

The DNA of the CDR3 is TGTGCCTGCAACTCCGGGGGATCCTACAATGAGCAGTTCTTC. The encoded protein is CACNSGGSYNEQFF. The chain couples TRBV30 to TRBJ2-1, with D perhaps TRBD2 (6 bases). The V gene lost 6 bases and the J gene lost 1 base, with 13 bases spanning the gap. Germline V gives CDR1 GTSNPN, CDR2 SVGIG (reference sequence). The CDR3 is 14 residues long. Drawing the rest from reference TRBV30 and TRBJ2-1, the complete variable domain is SQTIHQWPATLVQPVGSPLSLECTVEGTSNPNLYWYRQAAGRGLQLLFYSVGIGQISSEVPQNLSASRPQDRQFILSSKKLLLSDSGFYLCACNSGGSYNEQFFGPGTRLTVL.

The V call is TRBV6-6, the J call TRBJ2-3; 9 bases match TRBD1. CDR1 is MNHNY and CDR2 is SVGAGI in the germline V gene (reference sequence). The CDR3 totals 15 residues. V shed 7 bases, J shed 1 base, and the junction held 6 bases outside the gene matches. The CDR3 loop reads CASTKGDRGTDTQYF. The DNA of the CDR3 is TGTGCCAGCACCAAGGGGGACAGGGGCACAGATACGCAGTATTTT.

V usage is TRBV19 and J usage is TRBJ1-5, with D perhaps matching TRBD1 (5 bases). Germline CDR1 and CDR2: LNHDA and SQIVND (reference sequence). Trimming shortened V by 3 bases and J by 6 bases, and 12 bases separated the two germline ends. The CDR3 totals 14 residues. The CDR3: CASSISGVGQPQHF. Here the CDR3 DNA reads TGTGCCAGTAGTATCTCGGGGGTCGGTCAGCCCCAGCATTTT.

This clone came up a few times. The chain has TRBV27 and TRBJ2-1; D gene ambiguous. From germline, CDR1 is MNHEY and CDR2 SMNVEV (reference sequence). The CDR3 loop spans 14 amino acids. The germline V and J ends were trimmed by 3 bases and 4 bases, with 10 bases remaining between them. The CDR3 nucleotides read TGTGCCAGCAGTTTGCTAGGAAGATACAATGAGCAGTTCTTC. This encodes CASSLLGRYNEQFF.

This clone appeared a few times. V and J are TRBV7-4 and TRBJ2-3; 11 nucleotides match TRBD2. The CDR3 runs 18 residues. Germline loops: CDR1 SGHVT, CDR2 SQSDAQ. V was pared by 1 base and J by 6 bases, with 12 bases of the junction left unmatched. For the CDR3, the DNA is TGTGCCAGCAGCTTAGTTAGCGGGGGGGCCGTCGTGTCCGATACGCAGTATTTT. It translates to CASSLVSGGAVVSDTQYF.

V is TRBV7-3 and J is TRBJ1-1; D remains ambiguous. V was pared by 1 base and J by 1 base, with 13 bases between. In germline, CDR1 is SGHTA, CDR2 FQGTGA. CDR3 length: 16 amino acids. The CDR3 bases are TGTGCCAGCAGCTTAAATTCCGCAGGAACGAACACTGAAGCTTTCTTT. It is translated as CASSLNSAGTNTEAFF.

The rearrangement uses TRBV6-5 and TRBJ2-1; 10 bases align to TRBD1. The CDR3 contains 16 residues. Germline lookup yields CDR1 MNHEY and CDR2 SVGAGI. J lost 2 bases, V lost 3 bases, and 4 bases had no gene match. Here the CDR3 DNA reads TGTGCCAGCAGTTATCTCGGGACAGGGGCCTACAATGAGCAGTTCTTC. Encoded protein: CASSYLGTGAYNEQFF.

The V call is TRBV7-9, the J call TRBJ1-1, with unresolved D. Looked up from germline, CDR1 is SEHNR and CDR2 is FQNEAQ (reference sequence). The CDR3 contains 13 residues. The V end lost 5 bases, the J end lost 0 bases, and 7 bases lay between the germline ends. This CDR3 is CASSPHMNTEAFF. In DNA form, the CDR3 reads TGTGCCAGCAGCCCACACATGAACACTGAAGCTTTCTTT.

V gene TRBV9 combines with J gene TRBJ2-1, with 12 bases matching TRBD2. Unmatched junction bases numbered 10, after V lost 7 bases and J lost 8 bases. Looked up from germline, CDR1 is SGDLS and CDR2 is YYNGEE. This CDR3 contains 15 residues. CDR3 sequence: CASSPLAGGGDEQFF. CDR3 coding DNA: TGTGCCAGCTCCCCACTAGCGGGAGGAGGCGATGAGCAGTTCTTC.

V usage is TRBV15 and J usage is TRBJ2-7, with TRBD2 matching over 7 bases. The CDR3 spans 17 residues. CDR1 and CDR2 from the germline V gene are LNHNV and YYDKDF (reference sequence). Trimming at V came to 0 bases and at J to 2 bases, leaving 10 bases not matched to a gene. The CDR3 protein is CATSRDGGGAGTYEQYF. In DNA form, the CDR3 reads TGTGCCACCAGCAGAGATGGGGGAGGGGCCGGAACCTACGAGCAGTACTTC.

This clone was observed a handful of times. The chain carries TRBV10-3 and TRBJ1-2, with D perhaps TRBD1 (6 bases). CDR1 is ENHRY and CDR2 is SYGVKD in the germline V gene. There are 14 residues in the CDR3. Trimming took off 1 base at V and 11 bases at J, with 17 bases between the two ends. CDR3 amino acids: CAISEYGQPRTYTF. The CDR3 DNA reads as TGTGCCATCAGTGAGTATGGACAGCCTAGAACGTACACCTTC.

The V call is TRBV7-8, the J call TRBJ1-1; weak D call: TRBD1 (5 bases). V lost 5 bases and J lost 0, with 16 bases in between. Per the germline V gene, CDR1 is SGHVS and CDR2 is FQNEAQ. This CDR3 has 16 residues. The CDR3 DNA is TGTGCCAGCAGCCCGTATTTTAAGGGGCTGAACACTGAAGCTTTCTTT. It specifies CASSPYFKGLNTEAFF.

This sequence joins TRBV7-6 and TRBJ1-4; TRBD1 matches 9 bases. Per the germline V gene, CDR1 is SGHVS and CDR2 is FNYEAQ. CDR3 length: 13 residues. V gave up 3 bases and J gave up 14 bases; unmatched junction bases: 7. In DNA, the CDR3 is TGTGCCAGCAGCTTTCCCCCCGGACAGGGGCTGTTTTTT. Encoded protein: CASSFPPGQGLFF.

J is TRBJ1-5 and V is TRBV5-1; 8 bases are a match to TRBD1. The V and J ends lost 0 bases and 4 bases, in that order; junction bases with no gene match: 0. Germline CDR1 reads SGHRS; CDR2 reads YFSETQ. This CDR3 comprises 14 residues. The CDR3 DNA reads TGCGCCAGCAGCTTGGGGACAGGGAATCAGCCCCAGCATTTT. It translates to CASSLGTGNQPQHF.

The chain recombines TRBV7-9 with TRBJ2-1; D uncertain. This CDR3 region has 14 residues. Germline loops: CDR1 SEHNR, CDR2 FQNEAQ (reference sequence). Trimming stripped 5 bases from V and 1 base from J, with 9 bases between. CDR3 DNA: TGTGCCAGCAGCCTGACTTCTTCCTACAATGAGCAGTTCTTC. Protein sequence: CASSLTSSYNEQFF.

The rearrangement links TRBV6-1 to TRBJ2-3; D might be TRBD2 (6 bases). The V gene's germline CDR1 is MNHNS and CDR2 SASEGT. This CDR3 spans 15 amino acids. V shed 5 bases and J shed 1 base, with 13 bases lying between them. CDR3 sequence reads: CASSWGTLGTDTQYF. CDR3 DNA: TGTGCCAGCAGTTGGGGGACTCTCGGCACAGATACGCAGTATTTT.

The chain links TRBV2 to TRBJ2-7; TRBD2 matches at 7 bases. This CDR3 is 15 amino acids long. The germline V gene has CDR1 SNHLY and CDR2 FYNNEI. J lost 3 bases, V lost 6 bases, and 11 bases had no gene match. CDR3 in amino acids: CASRGEGKGYYEQYF. In DNA, the CDR3 is TGTGCCAGCAGGGGGGAGGGTAAAGGTTACTACGAGCAGTACTTC.

The chain uses TRBV13 and TRBJ1-4; 8 nucleotides line up with TRBD1. Unmatched junction bases numbered 4, after V lost 5 bases and J lost 8 bases. The CDR3 consists of 13 residues. The germline gives CDR1 PRHDT, CDR2 FYEKMQ (reference sequence). The CDR3 loop is CASSGQGGEKLFF. CDR3 nucleotides: TGTGCCAGCAGCGGACAGGGAGGCGAAAAACTGTTTTTT.